Below, one T cell receptor beta chain is given with its context. What it binds is not known. The sample is drawn from a study of cytomegalovirus exposure and HLA in healthy donors. This CDR3 is built from 13 residues. V lost 3 bases, J lost 8 bases, and 14 bases lay in between. Germline V gene sequence: CDR1 SGDLS, CDR2 YYNGEE. Study results and limitations: It emerged from a later analysis that several of the most significant clusters appeared to be linked to common viral pathogens. After further analysis at a later stage, 15,000 to 20,000 TCR beta sequences were associated with HLA alleles at 0.05 false discovery rate.

PCR amplification relied on 60 Vbeta primers (plus 13 Jbeta primers). TCRdb's copy holds only in-frame clones and misses some; the assay was immunoSEQ multiplex PCR. The table records about 190,000 clones, roughly 80% of them present only once. The chain couples TRBV9 to TRBJ1-2, with D tentatively TRBD1 (5 bases). Sequencing was done on a sample of PBMCs. The source of this sequence is a woman younger than 30 in good health and CMV-seronegative. CDR3 DNA: TGTGCCAGCAGCGGGGTAGGGGCGCGAGGCTACACCTTC. Translation gives CASSGVGARGYTF.